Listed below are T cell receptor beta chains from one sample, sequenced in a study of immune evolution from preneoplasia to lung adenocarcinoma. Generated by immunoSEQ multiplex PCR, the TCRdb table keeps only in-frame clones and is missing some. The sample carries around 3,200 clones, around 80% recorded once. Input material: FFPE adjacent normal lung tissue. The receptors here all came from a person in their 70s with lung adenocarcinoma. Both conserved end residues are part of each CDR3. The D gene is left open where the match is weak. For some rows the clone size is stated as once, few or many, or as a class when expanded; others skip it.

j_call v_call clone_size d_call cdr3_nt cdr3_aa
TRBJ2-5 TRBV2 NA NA TGTGCCAGCAGTGAAGGGACCAACCTTGGGACCCAGTACTTC CASSEGTNLGTQYF
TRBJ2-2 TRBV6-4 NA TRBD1 TGTGCCAGCAGTGAGGGGACAGGGACCGGGGAGCTGTTTTTT CASSEGTGTGELFF
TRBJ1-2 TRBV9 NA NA TGTGCCAGCAGCGTAGACCCCCGTTGGGAATTGACCTATGGCTACACCTTC CASSVDPRWELTYGYTF
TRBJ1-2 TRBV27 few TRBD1 TGTGCCAGCAGTCTTAAACAGGGGACCTTTTTC CASSLKQGTFF
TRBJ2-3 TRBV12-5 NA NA TGTGCTAGTGGTTTGGACAGGGTGACAGATACGCAGTATTTT CASGLDRVTDTQYF
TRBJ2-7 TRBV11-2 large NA TGTGCCAGCAGCTTTCGACAGCTAAACGAGCAGTACTTC CASSFRQLNEQYF
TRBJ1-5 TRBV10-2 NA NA TGCGCCAGCAGTGGAGAGGGGGGCAATCAGCCCCAGCATTTT CASSGEGGNQPQHF
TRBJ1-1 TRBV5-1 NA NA TGCGCCAGCAGCCGCGAACCAGACAGAACTGAAGCTTTCTTT CASSREPDRTEAFF
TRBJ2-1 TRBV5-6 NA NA TGTGCCAGCAGCTTCCCGGGACGGTTGTCCAATGAGCAGTTCTTC CASSFPGRLSNEQFF
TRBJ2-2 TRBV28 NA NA TGTGCCAGCAGTTTTAAAGCCCGTAGTCTAACTAGGGGGTTCCTCGGGGAGCTGTTTTTT CASSFKARSLTRGFLGELFF
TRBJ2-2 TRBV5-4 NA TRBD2 TGTGCCAGCAGCGCGGGACTAGCGGGAGCTAACGGGGAGCTGTTTTTT CASSAGLAGANGELFF
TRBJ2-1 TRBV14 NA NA TGTGCCAGCAGCCCCTCAGGGGGACTCCTCCGGGAGCAGTTCTTC CASSPSGGLLREQFF
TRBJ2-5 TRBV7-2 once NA TGTGCCAGCAGCAATGCGGGGTGGGAGACCCAGTACTTC CASSNAGWETQYF
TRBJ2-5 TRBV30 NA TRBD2 TGTGCCTGGAGTGTACGGGGTAGCGGGAGTGGGGAGACCCAGTACTTC CAWSVRGSGSGETQYF
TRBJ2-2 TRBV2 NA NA TGTGCCAGCAGCCAAACGAACACCGGGGAGCTGTTTTTT CASSQTNTGELFF
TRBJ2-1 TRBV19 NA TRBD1 TGTGCCAGTAGCCTAGGACAGGGGGCGTCCAATGAGCAGTTCTTC CASSLGQGASNEQFF
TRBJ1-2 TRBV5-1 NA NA TGCGCCAGCAGTCAGGGAGGGGGCTACACCTTC CASSQGGGYTF
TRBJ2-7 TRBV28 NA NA TGTGCCAGCAAACGGGAACCCTACGAGCAGTACTTC CASKREPYEQYF
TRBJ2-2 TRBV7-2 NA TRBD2 TGTGCCAGCAGGGGACTAGCGGGGTGGGCCGGGGAGCTGTTTTTT CASRGLAGWAGELFF
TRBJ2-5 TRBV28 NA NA TGTGCCAGCAGCGAGTGGGCAGCCCTAACGGAGACCCAGTACTTC CASSEWAALTETQYF
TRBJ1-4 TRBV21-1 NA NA TGTGCCAGCAGCCCTCGACAGGTGTTATGGGATGAAAAACTGTTTTTT CASSPRQVLWDEKLFF
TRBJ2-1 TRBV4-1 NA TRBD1 TGCGCCAGCAGCCACTTGGACAGGGGGTCCTACAATGAGCAGTTCTTC CASSHLDRGSYNEQFF
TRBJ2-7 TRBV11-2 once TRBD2 TGTGCCAGCAGCCAACTAGCGGGGGGATCCTACGAGCAGTACTTC CASSQLAGGSYEQYF
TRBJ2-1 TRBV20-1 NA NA TGCAGTGCTGGCTTTGAGGAGCAGTTCTTC CSAGFEEQFF
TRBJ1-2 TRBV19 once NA TGTGCCAGTAGAGCCCGAAGGGCCGGTGGCTACACCTTC CASRARRAGGYTF
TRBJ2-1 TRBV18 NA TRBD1 TGTGCCAGCTCACCCGGGACAGGGGGGGCCCATGAGCAGTTCTTC CASSPGTGGAHEQFF
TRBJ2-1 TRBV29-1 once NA TGCAGCGTCCAGACCACCAGCTCCTACAATGAGCAGTTCTTC CSVQTTSSYNEQFF
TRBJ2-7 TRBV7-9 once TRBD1 TGTGCCAGCAGCTACCGGGACAGGGGCTACGAGCAGTACTTC CASSYRDRGYEQYF
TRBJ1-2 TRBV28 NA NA TGTGCCAGCAGTTTCGCCGGTAACTATGGCTACACCTTC CASSFAGNYGYTF
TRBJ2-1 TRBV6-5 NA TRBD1 TGTGCCAGCAGTACCGGACAGGACTACAATGAGCAGTTCTTC CASSTGQDYNEQFF
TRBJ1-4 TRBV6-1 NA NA TGTGCCAGCAGTGCCACAGGGAGTGAAAAACTGTTTTTT CASSATGSEKLFF
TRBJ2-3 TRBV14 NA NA TGTGCCAGCAGCCAAGATTTCTGGAGCGGCAAGGGAGATACGCAGTATTTT CASSQDFWSGKGDTQYF
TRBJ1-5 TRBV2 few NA TGTGCCAGCGGGGCCTTGGAAAGTAGACAGCCCCAGCATTTT CASGALESRQPQHF
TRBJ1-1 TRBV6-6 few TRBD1 TGTGCCAGCACAGGGGGCCCGGGCACTGAAGCTTTCTTT CASTGGPGTEAFF
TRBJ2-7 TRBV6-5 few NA TGTGCCACCTTTCACGGGGATGAGTACTTC CATFHGDEYF
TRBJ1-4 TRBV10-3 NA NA TGTGCCACCTCAGGGCCAGCGGGAGAAGATGAAAAACTGTTTTTT CATSGPAGEDEKLFF
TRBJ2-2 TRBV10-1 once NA TGCGCCAGCCGGGACCCCCGCACTGGGGAGCTGTTTTTT CASRDPRTGELFF
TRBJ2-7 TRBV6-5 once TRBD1 TGTGCCAGCAGTTACTGGGACAGGGGTAGCGAGCAGTACTTC CASSYWDRGSEQYF
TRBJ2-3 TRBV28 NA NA TGTGCCAGCGGAGATTCCAGGGGACCCACAGATACGCAGTATTTT CASGDSRGPTDTQYF
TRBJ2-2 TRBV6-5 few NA TGTGCCAGCAAGGGAGGGGGGAACACCGGGGAGCTGTTTTTT CASKGGGNTGELFF
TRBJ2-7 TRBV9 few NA TGTGCCAGCAGCGCGACCGGGGTCTCCTACGAGCAGTACTTC CASSATGVSYEQYF
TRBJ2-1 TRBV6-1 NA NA TGTGCCAGCAGTGAGTACAGGGATGCGTTCTTC CASSEYRDAFF
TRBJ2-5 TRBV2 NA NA TGTGCCAGCGGCGCGGAGACCCAGTACTTC CASGAETQYF
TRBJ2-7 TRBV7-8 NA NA TGTGCCAGCAGCCAATCAGGAACGAGCTCCTACGAGCAGTACTTC CASSQSGTSSYEQYF
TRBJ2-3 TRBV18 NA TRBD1 TGTGCCAGCTCACCCACCTACGGGACAGGACCCGGGGGCACAGATACGCAGTATTTT CASSPTYGTGPGGTDTQYF
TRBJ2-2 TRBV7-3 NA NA TGTGCCAGCAGCTTAGCCCCATTCAGCACCGGGGAGCTGTTTTTT CASSLAPFSTGELFF
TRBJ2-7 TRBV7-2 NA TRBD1 TGTGCCAGCAGCTTAGATAACAGGGGGCGGGAGCAGTACTTC CASSLDNRGREQYF
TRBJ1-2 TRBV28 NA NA TGTGCCAGCGGCGGACGCAACAGGGCCGGTTATGGCTACACCTTC CASGGRNRAGYGYTF
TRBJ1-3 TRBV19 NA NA TGTGCCAGTAGCACCTCGAGATTCTCTGGAAACACCATATATTTT CASSTSRFSGNTIYF
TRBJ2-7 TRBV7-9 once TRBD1 TGTGCCAGCAGCTTAGAAGGGACAGGTTTCTACGAGCAGTACTTC CASSLEGTGFYEQYF
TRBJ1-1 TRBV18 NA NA TGTGCCAGCTCACTAGGGACGGTGAACACTGAAGCTTTCTTT CASSLGTVNTEAFF
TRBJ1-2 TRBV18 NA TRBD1 TGTGCCAGCTCACCAGGGACAGGGGCCTATGGCTACACCTTC CASSPGTGAYGYTF
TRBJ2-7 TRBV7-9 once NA TGTGCCAGCAGCGATGGGTACGAGCAGTACTTC CASSDGYEQYF
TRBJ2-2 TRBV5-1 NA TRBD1 TGCGCCAGCAGCTTGGAAGGGACAGGGGCCGGGGAGCTGTTTTTT CASSLEGTGAGELFF